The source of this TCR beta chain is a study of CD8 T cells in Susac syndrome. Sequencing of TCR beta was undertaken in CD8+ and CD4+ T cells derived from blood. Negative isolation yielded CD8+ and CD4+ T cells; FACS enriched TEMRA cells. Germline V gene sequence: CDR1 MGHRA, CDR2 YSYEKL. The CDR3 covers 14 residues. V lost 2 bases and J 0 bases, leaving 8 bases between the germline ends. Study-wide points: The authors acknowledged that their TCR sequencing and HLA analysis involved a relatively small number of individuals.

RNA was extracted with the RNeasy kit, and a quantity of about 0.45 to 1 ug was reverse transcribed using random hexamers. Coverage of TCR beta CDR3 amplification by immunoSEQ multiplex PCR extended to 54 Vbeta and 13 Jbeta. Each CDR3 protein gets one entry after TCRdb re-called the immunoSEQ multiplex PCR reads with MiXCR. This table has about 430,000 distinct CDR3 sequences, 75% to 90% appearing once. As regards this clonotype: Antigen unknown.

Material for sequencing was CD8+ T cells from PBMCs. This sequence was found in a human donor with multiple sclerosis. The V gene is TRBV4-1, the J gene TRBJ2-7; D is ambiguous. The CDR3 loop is CASSQRIDSYEQYF. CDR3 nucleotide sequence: TGCGCCAGCAGCCAAAGGATAGACTCCTACGAGCAGTACTTC.